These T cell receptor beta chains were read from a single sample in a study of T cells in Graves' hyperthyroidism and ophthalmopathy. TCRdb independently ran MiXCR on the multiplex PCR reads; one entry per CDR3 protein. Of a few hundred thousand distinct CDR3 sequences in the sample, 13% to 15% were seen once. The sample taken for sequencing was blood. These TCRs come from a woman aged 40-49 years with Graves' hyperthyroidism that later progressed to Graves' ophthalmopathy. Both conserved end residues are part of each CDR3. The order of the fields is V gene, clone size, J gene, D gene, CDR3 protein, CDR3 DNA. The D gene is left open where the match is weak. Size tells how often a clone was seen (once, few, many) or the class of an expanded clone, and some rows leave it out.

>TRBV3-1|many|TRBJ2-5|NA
CASSQVVAAETQYF
TGTGCCAGCAGCCAAGTGGTGGCGGCGGAGACCCAGTACTTC
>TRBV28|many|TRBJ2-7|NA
CASSWGEFNREQYF
TGTGCCAGCAGTTGGGGGGAATTCAATCGCGAGCAGTACTTC
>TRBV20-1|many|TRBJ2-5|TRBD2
CSYEGGPRETQYF
TGCAGCTATGAGGGAGGGCCACGAGAGACCCAGTACTTC
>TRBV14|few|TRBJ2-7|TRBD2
CASSYMTMASGRSEQYF
TGTGCCAGCAGCTATATGACCATGGCTAGCGGGAGGTCCGAGCAGTACTTC
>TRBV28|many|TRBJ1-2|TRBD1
CASSSPGTGGVYGYTF
TGTGCCAGCAGTTCCCCCGGGACAGGGGGCGTCTATGGCTACACCTTC
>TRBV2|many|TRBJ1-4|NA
CASSVNRAGEKLFF
TGTGCCAGCAGTGTGAACAGGGCGGGTGAAAAACTGTTTTTT
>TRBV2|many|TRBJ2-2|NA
CASTLRASAGELFF
TGTGCCAGCACCCTACGTGCCTCTGCTGGGGAGCTGTTTTTT
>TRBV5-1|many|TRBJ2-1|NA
CASRGTGRVSQFF
TGCGCCAGCAGGGGAACAGGGAGGGTATCGCAGTTCTTC
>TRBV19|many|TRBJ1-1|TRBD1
CASSLRQGILGGEAFF
TGTGCCAGTAGTCTTCGACAGGGTATTTTAGGTGGTGAAGCTTTCTTT
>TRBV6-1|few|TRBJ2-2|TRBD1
CASRPDRGLAGELFF
TGTGCCAGCAGGCCAGACAGGGGCTTGGCCGGGGAGCTGTTTTTT
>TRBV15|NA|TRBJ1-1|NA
CATSLTYRGLNTEAFF
TGTGCCACCAGTCTAACATACCGGGGATTGAACACTGAAGCTTTCTTT
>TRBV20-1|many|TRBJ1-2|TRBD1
CSARDGTGGTVYGYTF
TGCAGTGCTAGAGATGGGACAGGGGGCACAGTCTATGGCTACACCTTC
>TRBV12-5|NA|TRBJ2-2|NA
CASGLQITANTGELFF
TGTGCTAGTGGACTCCAGATCACGGCGAACACCGGGGAGCTGTTTTTT
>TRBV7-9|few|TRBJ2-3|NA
CASSAQLLGLSTDTQYF
TGTGCCAGCAGCGCCCAACTACTGGGCCTTAGCACAGATACGCAGTATTTT
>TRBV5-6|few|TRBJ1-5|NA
CASSIQTGGNQPQHF
TGTGCCAGCAGCATCCAAACAGGCGGCAATCAGCCCCAGCATTTT
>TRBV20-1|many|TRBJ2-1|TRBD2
CSAIPPSGRGNEQFF
TGCAGTGCTATTCCTCCTAGCGGGAGGGGCAATGAGCAGTTCTTC
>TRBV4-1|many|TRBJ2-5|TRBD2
CASSQGYDGRAGETQYF
TGCGCCAGCAGCCAAGGGTATGACGGGAGGGCCGGGGAGACCCAGTACTTC
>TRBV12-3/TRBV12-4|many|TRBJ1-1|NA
CASTLGGMNTEAFF
TGTGCCAGCACCCTCGGAGGGATGAACACTGAAGCTTTCTTT
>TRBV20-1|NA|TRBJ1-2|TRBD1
CSAVGQGAYHGYTF
TGCAGTGCTGTGGGACAGGGGGCTTACCATGGCTACACCTTC
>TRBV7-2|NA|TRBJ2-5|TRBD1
CASSPRTGWQETQYF
TGTGCCAGCAGCCCTAGGACAGGTTGGCAAGAGACCCAGTACTTC
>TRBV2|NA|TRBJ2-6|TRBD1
CASSFQGTGLSGANVLTF
TGTGCCAGCAGCTTTCAAGGGACAGGGCTCTCTGGGGCCAACGTCCTGACTTTC
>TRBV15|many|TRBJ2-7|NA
CATSGNRDEQYF
TGTGCCACCAGCGGGAACAGGGACGAGCAGTACTTC
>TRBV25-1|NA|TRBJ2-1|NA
CASSWGNEQFF
TGTGCCAGCAGCTGGGGGAATGAGCAGTTCTTC
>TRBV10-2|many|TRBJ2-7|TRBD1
CASCWAGGEQYF
TGCGCCTCGTGCTGGGCAGGGGGCGAGCAGTACTTC
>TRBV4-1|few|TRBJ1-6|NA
CASSQFQGLGSPLHF
TGCGCCAGCAGCCAATTCCAGGGACTAGGTTCACCCCTCCACTTT
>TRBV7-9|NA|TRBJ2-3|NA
CASSLGRVVADTQYF
TGTGCCAGCAGCTTAGGTCGGGTAGTTGCCGATACGCAGTATTTT
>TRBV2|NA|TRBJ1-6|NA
CASSIIRQVNNSPLHF
TGTGCCAGCAGTATTATCCGGCAGGTCAATAATTCACCCCTCCACTTT
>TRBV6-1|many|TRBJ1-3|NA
CASSEGGTFSGNTIYF
TGTGCCAGCAGTGAAGGCGGGACATTCTCTGGAAACACCATATATTTT
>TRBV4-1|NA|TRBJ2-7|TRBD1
CASSPTGDYEQYF
TGCGCCAGCAGCCCTACAGGGGACTACGAGCAGTACTTC
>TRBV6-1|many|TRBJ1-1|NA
CASMLGGFTEAFF
TGTGCCAGCATGTTGGGGGGATTCACTGAAGCTTTCTTT
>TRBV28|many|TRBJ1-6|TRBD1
CASSSGQGDSPLHF
TGTGCCAGCAGTTCGGGACAGGGTGATTCACCCCTCCACTTT
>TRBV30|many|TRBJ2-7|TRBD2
CAWSGSGGYEQYF
TGTGCCTGGAGTGGATCGGGAGGCTACGAGCAGTACTTC
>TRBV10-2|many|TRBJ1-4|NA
CASGTGEKLFF
TGCGCCAGCGGGACGGGTGAAAAACTGTTTTTT
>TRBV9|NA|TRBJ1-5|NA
CASSKGPGGNQPQHF
TGTGCCAGCTCCAAGGGCCCAGGGGGCAATCAGCCCCAGCATTTT
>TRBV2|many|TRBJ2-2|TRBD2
CASNERETGELFF
TGTGCCAGCAACGAGCGGGAAACCGGGGAGCTGTTTTTT
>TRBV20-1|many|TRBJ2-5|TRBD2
CSARAGGLETQYF
TGCAGTGCTCGAGCGGGAGGGCTAGAGACCCAGTACTTC
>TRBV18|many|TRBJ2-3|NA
CASSPSGTADTQYF
TGTGCCAGCTCGCCATCCGGAACTGCAGATACGCAGTATTTT
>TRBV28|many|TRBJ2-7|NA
CASTPGPALDEQYF
TGTGCCAGCACCCCAGGCCCTGCTCTCGACGAGCAGTACTTC
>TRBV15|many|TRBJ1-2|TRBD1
CATSRERGGGLQGPNYGYTF
TGTGCCACCAGCAGAGAGAGAGGGGGGGGTCTACAGGGGCCTAACTATGGCTACACCTTC
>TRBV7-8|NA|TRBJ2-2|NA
CASSSEVGNRELFF
TGTGCCAGCAGCTCCGAGGTCGGGAACCGGGAGCTGTTTTTT
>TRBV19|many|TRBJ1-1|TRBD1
CASSPLGTGPEAFF
TGTGCCAGTAGTCCTCTCGGGACAGGGCCTGAAGCTTTCTTT
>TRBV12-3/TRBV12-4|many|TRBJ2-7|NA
CASSWGLPDSYEQYF
TGTGCCAGCAGTTGGGGTCTACCGGATTCCTACGAGCAGTACTTC
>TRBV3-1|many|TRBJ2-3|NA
CASSQRTDTQYF
TGTGCCAGCAGCCAGCGCACAGATACGCAGTATTTT
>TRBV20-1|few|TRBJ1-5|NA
CSARRGGFGQPQHF
TGCAGTGCTAGGCGGGGCGGCTTCGGTCAGCCCCAGCATTTT
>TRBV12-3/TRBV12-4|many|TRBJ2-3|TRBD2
CASSPRTSGSGGTDTQYF
TGTGCCAGCAGCCCGAGGACTAGCGGGAGTGGAGGGACAGATACGCAGTATTTT
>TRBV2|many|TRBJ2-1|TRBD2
CASSDGRAVNNEQFF
TGTGCCAGCAGTGACGGGAGGGCCGTTAACAATGAGCAGTTCTTC
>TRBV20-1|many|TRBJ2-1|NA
CSARDPSRSSYNEQFF
TGCAGTGCTAGAGATCCTAGCCGCAGCTCCTACAATGAGCAGTTCTTC
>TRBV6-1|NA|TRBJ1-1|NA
CASTPGDEAFF
TGTGCCAGCACCCCAGGGGATGAAGCTTTCTTT
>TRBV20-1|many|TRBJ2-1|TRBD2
CSARRLSSGDNEQFF
TGCAGTGCTAGGAGGTTGTCTAGCGGAGACAATGAGCAGTTCTTC
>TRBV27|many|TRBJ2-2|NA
CASSSRDNWNTGELFF
TGTGCCAGCAGTTCCCGGGACAACTGGAACACCGGGGAGCTGTTTTTT